Each of the 24 T cell receptor beta chains below was sequenced from the same sample in a study of cytomegalovirus exposure and HLA in healthy donors. Sequenced by immunoSEQ multiplex PCR; TCRdb stores in-frame clones only, minus some. The sample carries roughly 250,000 clones, around 86% recorded once. The sequencing input was PBMCs. The receptor set was obtained from a woman aged 30 to 39 in good health and CMV-seropositive.

The chain employs TRBV29-1 and TRBJ1-2, with a tentative D call TRBD1 (6 bases). The CDR3 has 16 amino acids. Germline values: CDR1 SQVTM, CDR2 ANQGSEA. V was cut by 1 base and J by 3 bases, with 18 bases left in between. CDR3 region: CSVEAARGGLDYGYTF. The CDR3 nucleotides read TGCAGCGTTGAAGCCGCGCGGGGGGGGCTAGACTATGGCTACACCTTC.

This clone was observed a few times. This chain uses TRBV7-3 with TRBJ2-1, with D perhaps matching TRBD2 (5 bases). Germline lookup yields CDR1 SGHTA and CDR2 FQGTGA. This CDR3 has 15 amino acids. Trimming took off 3 bases at V and 2 bases at J, with 11 bases between the two ends. CDR3 sequence reads: CASSFSGIAYNEQFF. In DNA form, the CDR3 reads TGTGCCAGCAGCTTTTCCGGGATAGCCTACAATGAGCAGTTCTTC.

Only one count was recorded for this clone. The chain uses TRBV6-6 and TRBJ2-1, with TRBD2 matching 10 bases. This CDR3 contains 16 residues. Trimming removed 4 bases from V and 8 bases from J; junction bases left unmatched: 11. From germline, CDR1 is MNHNY and CDR2 SVGAGI (reference sequence). CDR3 in amino acids: CASSSLSGRASDEQFF. CDR3 nucleotides: TGTGCCAGCAGTTCCTTGAGCGGGAGGGCCAGCGATGAGCAGTTCTTC.

The rearrangement joins TRBV7-6 to TRBJ2-7; TRBD2 matches at 14 bases. Germline V gene sequence: CDR1 SGHVS, CDR2 FNYEAQ. V was clipped by 5 bases and J by 3 bases; unmatched bases: 9. CDR3 size: 17 residues. The CDR3 reads CASSRLAGGMSSYEQYF. The CDR3 DNA reads as TGTGCCAGCAGCCGACTAGCGGGAGGGATGTCCAGCTACGAGCAGTACTTC.

The J gene is TRBJ2-7, the V gene TRBV25-1, with 11 nucleotides matching TRBD2. Trimming at V came to 4 bases and at J to 3 bases, leaving 2 bases not matched to a gene. Germline-derived CDR1 and CDR2 are MGHDK and SYGVNS. The CDR3 is 14 residues long. The CDR3 region is CASSALAGGYEQYF. CDR3 nucleotides: TGTGCCAGCAGTGCCCTAGCGGGGGGCTACGAGCAGTACTTC.

The chain has TRBV6-6 and TRBJ1-1; a weak D match, TRBD1 (6 bases). Germline V gene sequence: CDR1 MNHNY, CDR2 SVGAGI (reference sequence). The CDR3 consists of 14 residues. V gave up 8 bases and J gave up 1 base, with 14 bases separating them. The CDR3 reads CASSPTGTNTEAFF. For the CDR3, the DNA is TGTGCCAGCTCACCGACAGGCACGAACACTGAAGCTTTCTTT.

This chain links TRBV10-3 with TRBJ2-3; 9 nucleotides match TRBD2. Germline-derived CDR1 and CDR2 are ENHRY and SYGVKD. V lost 3 bases to trimming and J lost 1 base; unmatched junction nucleotides: 5. There are 16 residues in the CDR3. CDR3 loop: CAISDLAGAGTDTQYF. The CDR3 bases are TGTGCCATCAGTGATTTAGCGGGAGCCGGCACAGATACGCAGTATTTT.

The chain joins TRBV7-8 to TRBJ2-5; 8 nucleotides match TRBD2. The CDR3 runs to 16 residues. Unmatched junction bases numbered 5, after V lost 1 base and J lost 1 base. In germline, CDR1 is SGHVS, CDR2 FQNEAQ. The CDR3 DNA is TGTGCCAGCAGCTTAGATCTAGCGGGCCCCCAAGAGACCCAGTACTTC. This gives the protein CASSLDLAGPQETQYF.

The chain combines TRBV28 with TRBJ2-1; 7 bases align to TRBD2. J gave up 3 bases and V 0 bases, and 2 bases lay outside the gene matches. Germline values: CDR1 MDHEN, CDR2 SYDVKM. The CDR3 runs to 15 residues. The CDR3, as DNA: TGTGCCAGCAGTTTATGGCGGGAGTTCTACAATGAGCAGTTCTTC. It encodes CASSLWREFYNEQFF.

The V gene is TRBV28, the J gene TRBJ1-4, with D possibly matching TRBD1 (5 bases). Germline-derived CDR1 and CDR2 are MDHEN and SYDVKM. The V and J ends lost 6 bases and 0 bases respectively, with 17 bases between them. This CDR3 is 17 amino acids long. The CDR3 is CASSPITGSATNEKLFF. CDR3 bases: TGTGCCAGCAGCCCTATTACAGGATCTGCAACTAATGAAAAACTGTTTTTT.

This clone was seen a single time. CDR3 in amino acids: CASSLSPRGEKLFF. DNA of the CDR3: TGTGCCAGCAGCTTATCACCGCGGGGGGAAAAACTGTTTTTT. The chain employs TRBV7-2 and TRBJ1-4, with a weak D call TRBD1 (5 bases). V lost 2 bases and J lost 8, with 12 bases in between. In germline, CDR1 is SGHTA, CDR2 FQGNSA. There are 14 residues in the CDR3.

V is TRBV10-3 and J is TRBJ2-1, with D perhaps TRBD1 (6 bases). Germline V gene data show CDR1 as ENHRY and CDR2 as SYGVKD. CDR3 length equals 12 residues. Trimming took off 9 bases at V and 5 bases at J, with 11 bases between the two ends. The CDR3: CAIAQGDNEQFF. The CDR3 DNA follows: TGTGCCATAGCACAGGGTGACAATGAGCAGTTCTTC.

The chain employs TRBV9 and TRBJ1-3; D unclear. With 0 bases removed from V and 0 bases from J, the gap between germline ends came to 19 bases. The CDR3 has 19 amino acids. Germline V gene lookup returns CDR1 SGDLS and CDR2 YYNGEE. In DNA form, the CDR3 reads TGTGCCAGCAGCGTAGCAGCGGCGGGCAGGCCGAACTCTGGAAACACCATATATTTT. This gives the protein CASSVAAAGRPNSGNTIYF.

The rearrangement links TRBV5-6 to TRBJ1-5, with TRBD1 matching over 9 bases. Per germline, CDR1 SGHDT and CDR2 YYEEEE. The CDR3 contains 14 residues. J lost 9 bases, V lost 4 bases, and 8 bases had no gene match. CDR3 amino acids: CASSPGQGQLPQHF. DNA for the CDR3: TGTGCCAGCAGCCCAGGACAGGGGCAACTGCCCCAGCATTTT. Variable domain in full (rest from reference TRBV5-6 and TRBJ1-5): DAGVTQSPTHLIKTRGQQVTLRCSPKSGHDTVSWYQQALGQGPQFIFQYYEEEERQRGNFPDRFSGHQFPNYSSELNVNALLLGDSALYLCASSPGQGQLPQHFGDGTRLSIL.

The CDR3: CASSINSYEQYF. The CDR3 bases are TGCGCCAGCAGCATAAACTCCTACGAGCAGTACTTC. The rearrangement uses TRBV5-1 and TRBJ2-7, with D uncertain. This CDR3 is built from 12 residues. Germline V gene sequence: CDR1 SGHRS, CDR2 YFSETQ. V lost 4 bases, J lost 0 bases, and 5 bases lay in between.

The gene calls are TRBV27 and TRBJ1-2, with D hard to call. The CDR3 covers 15 residues. V was shortened by 3 bases and J by 5 bases, with 16 bases between the two germline ends. The germline V gene encodes CDR1 MNHEY and CDR2 SMNVEV (reference sequence). The CDR3 loop is CASSLATSGKYGYTF. CDR3 DNA: TGTGCCAGCAGTTTGGCCACGTCGGGGAAATATGGCTACACCTTC.

For this clone: At one end, the junction sequence differs from germline, possibly due to a read error. The gene calls are TRBV14 and TRBJ1-2; D remains unclear. This CDR3 is 13 amino acids long. CDR1 and CDR2 from the germline V gene are SGHDN and FVKESK. The CDR3 reads CASSQELSPPLRF. The CDR3 bases are TGTGCCAGCAGCCAAGAACTATCCCCCCCCCTCCGCTTC.

This chain connects TRBV9 to TRBJ2-7; TRBD2 agrees at 10 bases. Germline CDR1 reads SGDLS; CDR2 reads YYNGEE. V was clipped by 0 bases and J by 5 bases; unmatched bases: 5. The CDR3 covers 15 residues. The CDR3 is CASSVGGTSVHEQYF. The CDR3 DNA follows: TGTGCCAGCAGCGTAGGCGGGACTAGCGTCCACGAGCAGTACTTC.

CDR3 nucleotides: TGTGCCAGCATCAAGCTACTAGCGCCTGAAACCCAGTTCTTC. Protein product: CASIKLLAPETQFF. The V gene is TRBV27, the J gene TRBJ2-1, with 7 bases aligning to TRBD2. Germline assignment: CDR1 MNHEY and CDR2 SMNVEV (reference sequence). With V trimmed by 7 bases and J by 13 bases, 16 bases remained unmatched. This CDR3 comprises 14 residues.

This clone has ten or more counts. The chain couples TRBV20-1 to TRBJ1-1, with D unclear. Germline-derived CDR1 and CDR2 are DFQATT and SNEGSKA (reference sequence). The V and J ends lost 4 bases and 8 bases respectively, with 11 bases between them. This CDR3 is built from 11 residues. Written as DNA, the CDR3 is TGCAGTGCTAATCGAGGAGAAGAAGCTTTCTTT. This gives the protein CSANRGEEAFF.

The rearrangement uses TRBV27 and TRBJ2-1, with 7 bases fitting TRBD2. The germline CDR1 and CDR2 sequences are MNHEY and SMNVEV (reference sequence). The CDR3 extends over 13 amino acids. The V and J ends lost 6 bases and 8 bases, in that order; junction bases with no gene match: 7. The chain's CDR3 is CASSRREGYEQFF. The CDR3 DNA follows: TGTGCCAGCAGCCGGAGGGAGGGCTATGAGCAGTTCTTC.

The CDR3, as DNA: TGTGCCAGCAGCTGGCGGGGGCCCGGGGAGCTGTTTTTT. Encoded protein: CASSWRGPGELFF. The chain carries TRBV7-6 and TRBJ2-2, with D tentatively TRBD2 (7 bases). The CDR3 runs 13 residues. With 4 bases removed from V and 6 bases from J, the gap between germline ends came to 9 bases. Germline V lookup: CDR1 SGHVS, CDR2 FNYEAQ.

V usage is TRBV4-1 and J usage is TRBJ2-1, with a weak D call TRBD2 (5 bases). Germline CDR1 reads MGHRA; CDR2 reads YSYEKL. Between the trimmed V and J ends, which lost 3 bases and 1 base, there was a span of 19 bases. This CDR3 has 18 residues. The CDR3 spells CASSHPPPEARSYNEQFF. The CDR3 DNA reads TGCGCCAGCAGCCACCCGCCCCCGGAGGCCAGATCCTACAATGAGCAGTTCTTC.

The gene calls are TRBV7-9 and TRBJ1-1; 7 bases are a match to TRBD1. V was clipped by 1 base and J by 11 bases; unmatched bases: 16. Looked up from germline, CDR1 is SEHNR and CDR2 is FQNEAQ (reference sequence). The CDR3 is 16 amino acids. As DNA, the CDR3 is TGTGCCAGCAGCTTAGATCTGACAGGGTCCGTCATCCGGGCTTTCTTT. It codes for CASSLDLTGSVIRAFF.